The next 26 T cell receptor beta chains were all read from a single sample in a study of blood T cells in healthy people across ages. Alongside a J-beta primer mix, a sample-barcoded 5' primer served in a second PCR lasting about 6 to 11 cycles. TCRdb used MiXCR to reprocess the 5' RACE reads, holding one entry per CDR3 protein. The table records 450,000 to 700,000 distinct CDR3 sequences, 25% to 30% of them present only once. The sequenced sample was blood. The receptors originated from a woman between 65 and 79 years old in good health.

The chain recombines TRBV12-3 or TRBV12-4 with TRBJ1-5, with TRBD1 matching 9 bases. V shed 1 base and J 1 base; nucleotides not matched to a gene: 8. CDR3 length: 18 amino acids. This CDR3 reads CASSLGSRGTGSNQPQHF. The CDR3, as DNA: TGTGCCAGCAGTTTAGGGTCTCGTGGGACAGGGAGCAATCAGCCCCAGCATTTT.

The chain is built from TRBV7-2 and TRBJ2-7, with 10 bases lining up with TRBD2. The germline V gene has CDR1 SGHTA and CDR2 FQGNSA. With V trimmed by 0 bases and J by 7 bases, 6 bases remained unmatched. This CDR3 has 15 amino acids. CDR3 nucleotides: TGTGCCAGCAGCTTAGCAGCGGGGGGGCCTCAAGAGCAGTACTTC. Its translation: CASSLAAGGPQEQYF.

The chain has TRBV7-2 and TRBJ1-5; 9 nucleotides agree with TRBD1. V was clipped by 3 bases and J by 4 bases; unmatched bases: 4. The CDR3 sequence is 15 residues long. The germline CDR1 and CDR2 sequences are SGHTA and FQGNSA. The CDR3 coding sequence is TGTGCCAGCAGCTTCACGGACAGGGGTAATCAGCCCCAGCATTTT. Translation gives CASSFTDRGNQPQHF.

This clonotype was seen more than once but under ten times. V and J are TRBV20-1 and TRBJ2-1, with 9 bases lining up with TRBD2. The V gene's germline CDR1 is DFQATT and CDR2 SNEGSKA (reference sequence). This CDR3 contains 16 residues. The trim removed 2 bases at V and 0 bases at J, leaving 5 bases unmatched. The CDR3 loop is CSARSRAGGSYNEQFF. CDR3 nucleotides: TGCAGTGCTAGATCAAGAGCGGGAGGCTCCTACAATGAGCAGTTCTTC.

The chain has TRBV6-5 and TRBJ2-2; D perhaps matches TRBD1 (5 bases). Germline V gives CDR1 MNHEY, CDR2 SVGAGI. CDR3 length: 12 amino acids. Trimming left V 7 bases short and J 6 bases short, with 9 bases between. CDR3 DNA: TGTGCCAGCAAGGACACCGCCGGGGAGCTGTTTTTT. Protein product: CASKDTAGELFF.

This clonotype appeared a few times. Sequence at one end of the junction differs from germline and may be a read error. The CDR3 nucleotides read TGTGCCAGCAGTTTAGGGGATACGCGGTATTTT. As protein: CASSLGDTRYF. The V gene is TRBV7-9, the J gene TRBJ2-3; D is perhaps TRBD1 (5 bases). Germline assignment: CDR1 SEHNR and CDR2 FQNEAQ (reference sequence). This CDR3 is built from 11 residues.

This clonotype was recorded at least ten times. The chain links TRBV30 to TRBJ1-2, with D maybe TRBD1 (5 bases). The V and J ends lost 2 bases and 8 bases respectively, with 18 bases between them. Germline V gives CDR1 GTSNPN, CDR2 SVGIG (reference sequence). The CDR3 has 14 amino acids. The CDR3 DNA follows: TGTGCCTGGAGTTACCGGGACCCATCACGGGGCTACACCTTC. This encodes CAWSYRDPSRGYTF.

This clonotype was found a few times. Compared with germline, one end of the junction differs, possibly owing to a read error. The chain links TRBV18 to TRBJ2-6; TRBD2 might be the D (6 bases). CDR1 is KGHSH and CDR2 is LQKENI in the germline V gene. The CDR3 sequence is 16 residues long. CDR3 residues: CASSQTSISGANVLTF. CDR3 sequence (DNA): TGTGCCAGCTCACAGACTAGTATCTCTGGGGCCAACGTCCTGACCTTC.

The rearrangement links TRBV19 to TRBJ2-7; weak D call: TRBD2 (5 bases). The CDR3 consists of 14 residues. Trimming stripped 5 bases from V and 3 bases from J, with 14 bases between. Germline loops: CDR1 LNHDA, CDR2 SQIVND (reference sequence). CDR3 amino acids: CASSSSGSIYEQYF. CDR3 in DNA: TGTGCCAGTAGTTCAAGCGGCTCGATCTACGAGCAGTACTTC.

This chain uses TRBV2 with TRBJ2-5; 7 nucleotides align to TRBD1. The J call may be wrong; the DNA end is better matched by TRBJ2-7. The CDR3 runs 13 residues. The germline V gene encodes CDR1 SNHLY and CDR2 FYNNEI. CDR3 sequence (DNA): TGTGCCAGCAGTGATCAGGGGGACGGCGAGCAGTACTTC. Its protein product is CASSDQGDGEQYF.

This clonotype has more than one count but fewer than ten. V and J are TRBV4-1 and TRBJ2-5; 10 nucleotides align to TRBD2. CDR1 is MGHRA, CDR2 YSYEKL, per germline. J lost 5 bases, V lost 4 bases, and 7 bases had no gene match. The CDR3 totals 15 residues. In DNA, the CDR3 is TGCGCCAGCAGCCCAGCGGGGGGGCGAAGTGAGACCCAGTACTTC. The encoded protein is CASSPAGGRSETQYF.

This clonotype was seen a few times. The DNA for the CDR3 is TGTGCCAGCAGCTTCCAGGTCCTGGGGACAGATACGCAGTATTTT. It encodes CASSFQVLGTDTQYF. The chain has TRBV7-2 and TRBJ2-3, with unresolved D. CDR3 length: 15 residues. Deletions cut 3 bases from V and 3 bases from J, with 13 bases between. Germline V gene lookup returns CDR1 SGHTA and CDR2 FQGNSA.

This chain joins TRBV30 and TRBJ1-2; D perhaps matches TRBD1 (5 bases). Germline lookup yields CDR1 GTSNPN and CDR2 SVGIG (reference sequence). Trimming cost V 3 bases and J 1 base, with 9 bases left between them. This CDR3 has 13 residues. CDR3 amino acids: CAWSWGVNYGYTF. CDR3 coding DNA: TGTGCCTGGAGCTGGGGGGTTAACTATGGCTACACCTTC.

The table lists this clonotype with a few counts. The rearrangement uses TRBV5-1 and TRBJ2-1, with D tentatively TRBD2 (5 bases). This CDR3 has 15 amino acids. V lost 5 bases and J 2 bases, leaving 14 bases between the germline ends. Germline V gene lookup returns CDR1 SGHRS and CDR2 YFSETQ. The CDR3 loop reads CASSTSGPTYNEQFF. CDR3 coding DNA: TGCGCCAGCAGTACCAGCGGTCCTACCTACAATGAGCAGTTCTTC.

The CDR3 nucleotides read TGCGCCAGCAGCCAAGGATTGACAGGGATGGGGGAGACCCAGTACTTC. It specifies CASSQGLTGMGETQYF. This sequence joins TRBV4-3 and TRBJ2-5, with TRBD1 matching over 7 bases. The junction had 10 bases not matched to a gene; V was cut back by 1 base and J by 5 bases. CDR3 length: 16 residues. Germline loops: CDR1 LGHNA, CDR2 YSLEER.

On this clonotype itself: The junction differs from germline at one of its ends, possibly a read error. The chain combines TRBV18 with TRBJ2-3, with 9 positions matching TRBD2. Per the germline V gene, CDR1 is KGHSH and CDR2 is LQKENI. The CDR3 is made up of 19 amino acids. The CDR3 here is CASTPYYGASGTSTDTQYF. DNA for the CDR3: TGTGCCAGCACACCTTATTACGGGGCTAGCGGGACTAGCACAGATACGCAGTATTTT.

The rearrangement uses TRBV6-5 and TRBJ1-1; D gene uncertain. Per the germline V gene, CDR1 is MNHEY and CDR2 is SVGAGI. V lost 4 bases to trimming and J lost 6 bases, with 6 bases between them. The CDR3 spans 11 residues. This CDR3 is CASSSQAEAFF. As DNA, the CDR3 is TGTGCCAGCAGTTCCCAGGCTGAAGCTTTCTTT.

This clonotype occurred many times. The V gene is TRBV12-3 or TRBV12-4, the J gene TRBJ2-4; a possible D gene is TRBD2 (7 bases). The CDR3 consists of 13 residues. Trimming stripped 3 bases from V and 9 bases from J, with 12 bases between. CDR3 sequence: CASSFLGGAIQYF. CDR3 nucleotide sequence: TGTGCCAGCAGTTTTCTAGGGGGGGCCATTCAGTACTTC.

This clonotype was detected a few times. Because it lacks the conserved phenylalanine or tryptophan at the end, this CDR3 is likely a read error. V is TRBV29-1 and J is TRBJ1-1; D perhaps matches TRBD1 (5 bases). V gave up 7 bases and J gave up 1 base, with 16 bases separating them. Per germline, CDR1 SQVTM and CDR2 ANQGSEA. This CDR3 region has 14 residues. The CDR3 DNA reads TGCAGCGCGACCCCGGGACCCACGAACACTGAAGCTTTCCTT. Its protein product is CSATPGPTNTEAFL.

This clonotype was seen only a few times. The chain has TRBV20-1 and TRBJ2-7, with D unclear. Trimming left V 1 base short and J 2 bases short, with 6 bases between. The CDR3 has 12 residues. Per the germline V gene, CDR1 is DFQATT and CDR2 is SNEGSKA (reference sequence). The CDR3 sequence is CSARVLPYEQYF. As DNA, the CDR3 is TGCAGTGCTAGAGTTCTGCCCTACGAGCAGTACTTC.

The gene calls are TRBV11-2 and TRBJ2-4; possibly TRBD2 for D (5 bases). The CDR3 has 17 residues. The germline gives CDR1 SGHAT, CDR2 FQNNGV. Trimming took 1 base from V and 7 from J, leaving 20 bases between them. The CDR3 loop reads CASSLGGQTLARNIQYF. CDR3 bases: TGTGCCAGCAGCTTAGGCGGGCAGACACTTGCAAGGAACATTCAGTACTTC.

The rearrangement links TRBV7-2 to TRBJ1-2; TRBD1 aligns across 7 bases. Germline CDR1 is SGHTA and CDR2 is FQGNSA. This CDR3 comprises 16 residues. The J segment lost 10 bases and the V segment lost 5 bases, leaving 19 bases of the junction unmatched. The CDR3 DNA reads TGTGCCAGCAGCGCGCGAAGTCCCGGGACAGATTCAACCTACACCTTC. As protein: CASSARSPGTDSTYTF. Complete variable domain (other parts from reference TRBV7-2 and TRBJ1-2): GAGVSQSPSNKVTEKGKDVELRCDPISGHTALYWYRQSLGQGLEFLIYFQGNSAPDKSGLPSDRFSAERTGGSVSTLTIQRTQQEDSAVYLCASSARSPGTDSTYTFGSGTRLTVV.

This clonotype has just a few counts. CDR3 sequence (DNA): TGTGCCAGCAGCCCACCGGACCTGCCTGAGTACTTC. Protein product: CASSPPDLPEYF. The chain uses TRBV5-6 and TRBJ2-7; D is ambiguous. V lost 4 bases to trimming and J lost 11 bases, with 16 bases between them. The CDR3 is 12 residues long. CDR1 is SGHDT, CDR2 YYEEEE, per germline. Drawing the rest from reference TRBV5-6 and TRBJ2-7, the complete variable domain is DAGVTQSPTHLIKTRGQQVTLRCSPKSGHDTVSWYQQALGQGPQFIFQYYEEEERQRGNFPDRFSGHQFPNYSSELNVNALLLGDSALYLCASSPPDLPEYFGPGTRLTVT.

This clonotype was found a few times. The chain recombines TRBV6-1 with TRBJ2-7, with 11 positions matching TRBD2. With V trimmed by 4 bases and J by 0 bases, 2 bases remained unmatched. Germline V CDR1 and CDR2: MNHNS, SASEGT. CDR3 length: 15 residues. The CDR3 region has the DNA TGTGCCAGCAGTGGACTAGCGGGGTCCTCCTACGAGCAGTACTTC. Protein product: CASSGLAGSSYEQYF.

This clonotype was observed a few times. The rearrangement joins TRBV20-1 to TRBJ2-3; perhaps TRBD1 as D (6 bases). The CDR3 is 14 amino acids. The V and J ends lost 3 bases and 6 bases respectively, with 16 bases between them. The germline gives CDR1 DFQATT, CDR2 SNEGSKA (reference sequence). The CDR3 reads CSASLGAYLDTQYF. The CDR3 DNA follows: TGCAGTGCTAGTCTGGGGGCCTACCTCGATACGCAGTATTTT.

The genes are TRBV12-5 and TRBJ2-5; no clear D gene. The better agreement between TRBJ2-7 and the DNA end casts doubt on the J call. This CDR3 has 12 amino acids. Germline loops: CDR1 LGHNT, CDR2 FRNRAP. The CDR3 protein is CASGLHDYEQYF. In nucleotides, the CDR3 is TGTGCTAGTGGTCTCCATGACTACGAGCAGTACTTC.